The 15 T cell receptor beta chains presented below share a single source sample, sequenced in a study of tissue T cells after allogeneic stem cell transplantation (dated by TCRdb to between 2020 and 2023). The library was produced with the immunoSEQ multiplex PCR assay. Drawn from immuneACCESS, this table holds only the in-frame rearrangements with V and J called that TCRdb kept. Clones are partly lost; checked studies trace under half to an unresolved V gene and leave the rest unexplained. In this sample the table shows 48,000 or so clones, around 70% of which occur a single time. About 0.7% of the sample is held by the ten biggest clonotypes. Sequenced sample: sorted cells pooled from one or two spleens. These TCRs come from a pool of C57BL/6 mice in good health.

Comment on this clone: Germline and genes: mouse. The CDR3 goes on 1 residue after the read ends, and that part is filled in from the germline J gene. V gene TRBV31 combines with J gene TRBJ1-2, with D unresolved. This CDR3 spans 12 amino acids. The V end was cut by 1 base, the J end by 0 bases, with 3 bases between. The germline gives CDR1 GKSSPN, CDR2 SITVG. The sequenced part of the CDR3 DNA is TGTGCCTGGAGTCGTCCAAACTCCGACTACACC. Translating it yields CAWSRPNSDYT. The entire CDR3 reads CAWSRPNSDYTF.

This clone occurred a few times. Gene names refer to mouse genes. The read terminates 1 residue before the CDR3 end, so the remaining end is supplied by the germline J gene. V and J are TRBV13-2 and TRBJ2-7; 11 bases align to TRBD2. V lost 2 bases to trimming and J lost 1 base; unmatched junction nucleotides: 2. Germline loops: CDR1 NNHNN, CDR2 SYGAGS (reference sequence). There are 15 residues in the CDR3. The CDR3 spells CASGERTGGSYEQYF. CDR3 DNA (partial): TGTGCCAGCGGTGAGCGGACTGGGGGGTCCTATGAACAGTAC.

For this clone: The gene symbols are mouse symbols. The missing CDR3 end, 1 residue past where the read stops, is filled in from the germline J gene. The chain joins TRBV19 to TRBJ2-7; TRBD2 aligns across 11 bases. Germline-derived CDR1 and CDR2 are FNHDT and SITEND (reference sequence). The CDR3 runs to 14 residues. Trimming at V came to 6 bases and at J to 2 bases, leaving 4 bases not matched to a gene. CDR3 DNA, as far as it was read: TGTGCCAGCACCCCGGGACTGGGGGCCTATGAACAGTAC. It encodes CASTPGLGAYEQY. The entire CDR3 sequence reads CASTPGLGAYEQYF.

Concerning this clone: Gene names and germline match the mouse. The read stops 1 residue short of the end of the CDR3; the missing end is completed from the germline J gene. The chain couples TRBV13-1 to TRBJ2-3; TRBD1 matches at 11 bases. V dropped 6 bases and J dropped 1; count of bases not matched to a gene: 4. The CDR3 consists of 15 residues. Per the germline V gene, CDR1 is NSHNY and CDR2 is SYGAGN. CDR3 region: CASKDRGRGAETLYF. CDR3 DNA, as far as it was read: TGTGCCAGCAAGGACAGGGGGCGGGGTGCAGAAACGCTGTAT.

Regarding this clone: The germline and genes are mouse ones. The read ends 1 residue shy of where the CDR3 ends; the end is completed using the germline J gene. V usage is TRBV14 and J usage is TRBJ1-6; the D is unclear. TRBJ1-6 is given ORF status, its function remaining uncertain. Germline CDR1 SGHDT, CDR2 FRDEAV. V was shortened by 2 bases and J by 7 bases, with 7 bases between the two germline ends. The CDR3 has 13 residues. CDR3 loop: CASSFRQNSPLYF. Partial CDR3 DNA: TGTGCCAGCAGTTTTAGGCAAAATTCGCCCCTCTAC.

Regarding this clone: Here the gene names and germline are mouse. The read ends 1 residue early relative to the CDR3; the germline J gene fills the gap. This chain connects TRBV2 to TRBJ2-1; TRBD2 matches at 11 bases. The CDR3 covers 14 residues. V lost 6 bases to trimming and J lost 5 bases; unmatched junction nucleotides: 3. Germline V CDR1 and CDR2: LGHNA, YSYQKL. CDR3 DNA (partial): TGTGCCAGCAGTCAGACTGGGGGGGATGCTGAGCAGTTC. Encoded protein: CASSQTGGDAEQF. The CDR3, in full, reads CASSQTGGDAEQFF.

About this clone itself: Gene and germline names: mouse. The read halts 1 residue ahead of the CDR3 end, with the missing end drawn from the germline J gene. The chain employs TRBV26 and TRBJ1-2, with D hard to call. CDR1 is KGHPV and CDR2 is FQNQEV in the germline V gene (reference sequence). CDR3 size: 14 residues. Trimming left V 3 bases short and J 0 bases short, with 8 bases between. CDR3: CASSLHKANSDYTF. CDR3 bases read: TGTGCCAGCAGTCTACACAAAGCAAACTCCGACTACACC.

About this clone itself: Mouse gene names apply. The read ends 1 residue before the CDR3 terminus; that terminus is restored from the germline J gene. This chain uses TRBV23 with TRBJ2-7. CDR3 length: 12 residues. CDR1 is KGHTA and CDR2 is FQNQQP in the germline V gene. The CDR3 spells CSSSQREIEQYF. The part of the CDR3 DNA that was read is TGCTCCAGCAGTCAAAGAGAGATTGAACAGTAC.

Turning to this clone: Gene labels here are mouse ones. The read ends 1 residue shy of where the CDR3 ends; the end is completed using the germline J gene. This chain links TRBV1 with TRBJ2-1, with D possibly being TRBD1 (5 bases). The germline gives CDR1 NSQYPW, CDR2 LRSPGD (reference sequence). CDR3 length equals 14 residues. V was trimmed by 3 bases and J by 3 bases, leaving 9 bases between them. The CDR3 DNA, read in part, is TGCACCTGCAGTGCTCGGACAATCTATGCTGAGCAGTTC. Residues: CTCSARTIYAEQF. The entire CDR3 protein is CTCSARTIYAEQFF.

Note on this clone: Gene names follow the mouse nomenclature. The read terminates 1 residue ahead of where the CDR3 ends, so the germline J gene completes it. The chain is built from TRBV2 and TRBJ1-4; possible D gene TRBD1, 6 bases. V lost 6 bases and J lost 2, with 10 bases in between. The CDR3 runs 14 residues. Germline CDR1 is LGHNA and CDR2 is YSYQKL. The DNA read from the CDR3 is TGTGCCAGCAGGCCGGGACACTCCAACGAAAGATTATTT. This translates into CASRPGHSNERLF. The whole CDR3 is CASRPGHSNERLFF.

Points on this clone: Germline and genes: mouse. The read ends 1 residue before the CDR3 terminus; that terminus is restored from the germline J gene. J is TRBJ2-3 and V is TRBV5, with D perhaps TRBD2 (5 bases). The CDR3 contains 14 residues. CDR1 LGHNA and CDR2 YNLKQL come from the germline V gene (reference sequence). Trimming pared 4 bases from V and 0 bases from J, leaving 8 bases between. The CDR3 region is CASSPRTSAETLYF. CDR3 DNA (partial): TGTGCCAGCAGCCCCCGGACTAGTGCAGAAACGCTGTAT.

This clone appeared once. Gene names are the mouse ones. The read stops 1 residue short of the end of the CDR3; the missing end is completed from the germline J gene. The chain couples TRBV3 to TRBJ2-1; TRBD1 aligns across 10 bases. Germline V gives CDR1 SNHLY, CDR2 FYNGKV (reference sequence). The CDR3 sequence is 15 residues long. V was pared by 3 bases and J by 3 bases, with 2 bases of the junction left unmatched. CDR3 DNA, as far as it was read: TGTGCCAGCAGCTTCCGGGACAGGGGCTATGCTGAGCAGTTC. It is translated as CASSFRDRGYAEQF. The whole CDR3 protein is CASSFRDRGYAEQFF.

This clone was recorded only once. Gene and germline names: mouse. The sequence runs out 1 residue before the end of the CDR3; the remainder is reconstructed from the germline J gene. The J gene is TRBJ2-3, the V gene TRBV14, with 10 bases aligning to TRBD1. The ends lost 5 bases at V and 4 bases at J; junction bases unmatched: 4. CDR3 size: 14 residues. The V gene's germline CDR1 is SGHDT and CDR2 FRDEAV. CDR3 in amino acids: CASSPGQGTETLYF. CDR3 bases read: TGTGCCAGCAGCCCGGGACAGGGGACAGAAACGCTGTAT.

On this clone: Gene names and germline refer to mouse. Read sequence stops 1 residue before the CDR3 end, and the germline J gene provides the missing end. The rearrangement links TRBV31 to TRBJ2-4, with D hard to call. This CDR3 has 15 residues. In germline, CDR1 is GKSSPN, CDR2 SITVG. V dropped 0 bases and J dropped 0 bases, with 10 bases sitting between them. The sequenced part of the CDR3 DNA is TGTGCCTGGAGTCTAGGGCAGATTAGTCAAAACACCTTGTAC. It translates to CAWSLGQISQNTLY. The full CDR3 reads CAWSLGQISQNTLYF.

Points on this clone: Mouse gene names apply. Read sequence stops 1 residue before the CDR3 end, and the germline J gene provides the missing end. The chain joins TRBV16 to TRBJ2-7; TRBD2 matches 10 bases. Per the germline V gene, CDR1 is SGHSA and CDR2 is FRNQAP. J was trimmed by 3 bases and V by 6 bases; bases with no gene match: 5. This CDR3 region has 14 residues. The CDR3 loop reads CASSRDWGDYEQYF. CDR3 DNA, as far as it was read: TGTGCAAGCAGTAGGGACTGGGGAGACTATGAACAGTAC.